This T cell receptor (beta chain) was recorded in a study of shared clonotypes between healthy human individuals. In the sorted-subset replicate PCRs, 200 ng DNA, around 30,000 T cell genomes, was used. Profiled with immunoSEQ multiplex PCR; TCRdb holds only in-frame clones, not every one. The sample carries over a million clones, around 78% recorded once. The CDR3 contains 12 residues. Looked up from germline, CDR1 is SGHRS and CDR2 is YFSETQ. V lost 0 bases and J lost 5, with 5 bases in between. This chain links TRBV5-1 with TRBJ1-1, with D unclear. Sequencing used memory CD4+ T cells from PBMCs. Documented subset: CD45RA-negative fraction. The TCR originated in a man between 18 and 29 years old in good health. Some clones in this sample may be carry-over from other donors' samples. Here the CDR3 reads CASSLDWTEAFF. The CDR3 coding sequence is TGCGCCAGCAGCTTGGACTGGACTGAAGCTTTCTTT. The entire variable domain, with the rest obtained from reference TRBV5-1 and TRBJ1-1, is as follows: KAGVTQTPRYLIKTRGQQVTLSCSPISGHRSVSWYQQTPGQGLQFLFEYFSETQRNKGNFPGRFSGRQFSNSRSEMNVSTLELGDSALYLCASSLDWTEAFFGQGTRLTVV.